One sample yielded the 21 T cell receptor beta chains listed below, sequenced in a study of T-cell memory formation after mild COVID-19. Using its own MiXCR run on the 5' RACE reads, TCRdb lists one record per CDR3 protein. The sample shows about 13,000 distinct CDR3 sequences, about 12% of them seen only once. The material sequenced was PBMCs or a T cell subset sorted from them (not recorded which). These TCRs come from an adult woman who had mild COVID-19 (a few samples of this study predate the infection). Cell type and time point are not known.

This clonotype was recorded many times. The chain links TRBV7-6 to TRBJ1-3; TRBD1 matches at 7 bases. This CDR3 has 14 residues. Germline CDR1 SGHVS, CDR2 FNYEAQ. V lost 3 bases to trimming and J lost 4 bases; unmatched junction nucleotides: 3. CDR3 sequence reads: CASSFRGTGNTIYF. The CDR3 region has the DNA TGTGCCAGCAGCTTCAGGGGGACCGGAAACACCATATATTTT. The complete variable domain, with remaining parts taken from reference TRBV7-6 and TRBJ1-3, reads GAGVSQSPRYKVTKRGQDVALRCDPISGHVSLYWYRQALGQGPEFLTYFNYEAQQDKSGLPNDRFSAERPEGSISTLTIQRTEQRDSAMYRCASSFRGTGNTIYFGEGSWLTVV.

The genes are TRBV29-1 and TRBJ1-1; D uncertain. Germline V gene lookup returns CDR1 SQVTM and CDR2 ANQGSEA. Trimming took off 4 bases at V and 1 base at J, with 7 bases between the two ends. The CDR3 length is 12 residues. The CDR3, as DNA: TGCAGCGTTGGGACGGGGAACACTGAAGCTTTCTTT. This encodes CSVGTGNTEAFF.

This clonotype was recorded many times. The genes are TRBV19 and TRBJ1-2; TRBD1 agrees at 7 bases. The CDR3 has 14 amino acids. Germline V gives CDR1 LNHDA, CDR2 SQIVND (reference sequence). Losses at the gene ends were 7 bases for V and 10 bases for J; bases not matched to a gene: 15. The CDR3 DNA follows: TGTGCCAGTACCGTCACGACAGGGTTGAGTGCCTACACCTTC. Amino acids: CASTVTTGLSAYTF.

This chain joins TRBV7-8 and TRBJ2-1, with 10 positions matching TRBD1. J lost 8 bases, V lost 4 bases, and 8 bases had no gene match. The CDR3 covers 15 residues. Germline V CDR1 and CDR2: SGHVS, FQNEAQ. The CDR3 spells CASSSGTGVSYEQFF. In DNA form, the CDR3 reads TGTGCCAGCAGCTCCGGGACAGGGGTGAGCTATGAGCAGTTCTTC. Variable domain in full (rest from reference TRBV7-8 and TRBJ2-1): GAGVSQSPRYKVAKRGQDVALRCDPISGHVSLFWYQQALGQGPEFLTYFQNEAQLDKSGLPSDRFFAERPEGSVSTLKIQRTQQEDSAVYLCASSSGTGVSYEQFFGPGTRLTVL.

This clonotype was found many times. Written as DNA, the CDR3 is TGCAGTGCTAGAGATCGAAGGGTCGGCTACACCTTC. Translation gives CSARDRRVGYTF. This chain uses TRBV20-1 with TRBJ1-2; D unclear. The CDR3 sequence is 12 residues long. Germline V lookup: CDR1 DFQATT, CDR2 SNEGSKA (reference sequence). The ends were cut back, 0 bases at V and 8 bases at J, with 10 bases in the middle.

V is TRBV9 and J is TRBJ2-1; D not certain. V was shortened by 0 bases and J by 0 bases, with 10 bases between the two germline ends. This CDR3 has 16 amino acids. Germline CDR1 is SGDLS and CDR2 is YYNGEE. The CDR3 protein is CASSVDGRPSYNEQFF. The CDR3 coding sequence is TGTGCCAGCAGCGTAGACGGACGTCCCTCCTACAATGAGCAGTTCTTC.

This clonotype has ten or more counts. This sequence joins TRBV6-5 and TRBJ1-4, with D maybe TRBD1 (5 bases). V gave up 5 bases and J gave up 6 bases, with 13 bases separating them. The CDR3 sequence is 14 residues long. The V gene's germline CDR1 is MNHEY and CDR2 SVGAGI. This CDR3 is CASSRDVSHEKLFF. The DNA for the CDR3 is TGTGCCAGCAGTAGGGACGTATCCCATGAAAAACTGTTTTTT.

This clonotype was observed at least ten times. This chain's CDR3 is CASSVNLDRYEQYF. CDR3 sequence (DNA): TGTGCCAGCAGCGTAAACCTAGACCGCTACGAGCAGTACTTC. The chain is built from TRBV9 and TRBJ2-7; no reliable D call. The V gene's germline CDR1 is SGDLS and CDR2 YYNGEE. The CDR3 totals 14 residues. Trimming shortened V by 1 base and J by 3 bases, and 11 bases separated the two germline ends.

A note on this clonotype: A clone one base away is much larger, so this may be a read error. The genes are TRBV20-1 and TRBJ2-1; D unresolved. The CDR3 covers 13 residues. The germline V gene encodes CDR1 DFQATT and CDR2 SNEGSKA (reference sequence). The CDR3 loop reads CSALDGGASEQLF. For the CDR3, the DNA is TGCAGTGCCCTCGACGGTGGAGCGTCTGAGCAGTTATTC.

This clonotype was detected many times. The chain couples TRBV14 to TRBJ1-1; a weak D match, TRBD1 (6 bases). CDR1 is SGHDN and CDR2 is FVKESK in the germline V gene. Trimming left V 0 bases short and J 1 base short, with 21 bases between. The CDR3 length is 19 residues. The CDR3 DNA is TGTGCCAGCAGCCAAGATGAACAGGGAATATACCTTCAGAACACTGAAGCTTTCTTT. Residues: CASSQDEQGIYLQNTEAFF.

In its sample, this clonotype is medium-sized (0.01 to 0.1%). CDR3 DNA: TGTGCCAGCAGCTTAGAGCCGCGGGTATCCTACGAGCAGTACTTC. It yields the protein CASSLEPRVSYEQYF. The chain joins TRBV7-6 to TRBJ2-7; D possibly corresponds to TRBD2 (5 bases). Trimming cost V 1 base and J 1 base, with 11 bases left between them. Looked up from germline, CDR1 is SGHVS and CDR2 is FNYEAQ. The CDR3 is made up of 15 amino acids.

This clonotype has a count of ten or more. The CDR3 region has the DNA TGTGCCAGTACTCTCGGTTCTAGTGGCTACACCTTC. This codes for CASTLGSSGYTF. This chain connects TRBV19 to TRBJ1-2, with D hard to call. The germline V and J ends were trimmed by 7 bases and 7 bases, with 13 bases remaining between them. CDR1 is LNHDA and CDR2 is SQIVND in the germline V gene (reference sequence). CDR3 length: 12 amino acids.

This clonotype was observed a few times. This CDR3 is CASSERRTDNTEAFF. The CDR3 nucleotides are TGTGCCAGCAGCGAACGCCGGACGGATAACACTGAAGCTTTCTTT. The chain has TRBV7-9 and TRBJ1-1; D not resolved. Between the trimmed V and J ends, which lost 5 bases and 2 bases, there was a span of 15 bases. Germline V gene sequence: CDR1 SEHNR, CDR2 FQNEAQ (reference sequence). The CDR3 contains 15 residues.

This clonotype qualifies as medium-sized. J is TRBJ2-2 and V is TRBV6-5; D is possibly TRBD2 (7 bases). Germline V CDR1 and CDR2: MNHEY, SVGAGI. V was clipped by 0 bases and J by 7 bases, with 15 bases between them. This CDR3 has 16 residues. CDR3 amino acids: CASSYSITGRVGELFF. The CDR3, as DNA: TGTGCCAGCAGTTACTCCATCACAGGGAGGGTCGGGGAGCTGTTTTTT.

This clonotype was counted at least ten times. The gene calls are TRBV4-1 and TRBJ1-1; 11 bases match TRBD1. With 2 bases clipped from V and 1 base from J, the junction kept 6 bases outside the gene matches. CDR3 length: 17 residues. Germline CDR1 reads MGHRA; CDR2 reads YSYEKL. This CDR3 reads CASSQSGQGETNTEAFF. The CDR3 nucleotides are TGCGCCAGCAGCCAATCGGGACAGGGGGAAACGAACACTGAAGCTTTCTTT.

This clonotype was counted at least ten times. The genes are TRBV6-4 and TRBJ2-1; TRBD2 agrees at 7 bases. CDR3 length: 14 amino acids. Germline loops: CDR1 MRHNA, CDR2 SNTAGT. V lost 0 bases to trimming and J lost 5 bases; unmatched junction nucleotides: 1. The CDR3 protein is CASSDSSGNNEQFF. In DNA form, the CDR3 reads TGTGCCAGCAGTGACTCAAGCGGGAACAATGAGCAGTTCTTC.

This clonotype was seen ten or more times. The chain recombines TRBV30 with TRBJ2-1; no clear D. The CDR3 spans 14 residues. V was shortened by 3 bases and J by 4 bases, with 13 bases between the two germline ends. The germline V gene has CDR1 GTSNPN and CDR2 SVGIG (reference sequence). The CDR3 protein is CAWSRAYGYNEQFF. Here the CDR3 DNA reads TGTGCCTGGAGCCGAGCCTATGGGTACAATGAGCAGTTCTTC.

In its sample, this clonotype was seen many times. This chain links TRBV9 with TRBJ2-1, with TRBD2 matching 10 bases. The J segment lost 8 bases and the V segment lost 4 bases, leaving 9 bases of the junction unmatched. Germline CDR1 reads SGDLS; CDR2 reads YYNGEE. The CDR3 contains 15 residues. The CDR3 DNA reads TGTGCCAGCAGCTCTAGCGGGAGAGTTAGCGATGAGCAGTTCTTC. It codes for CASSSSGRVSDEQFF.

This clonotype occurred many times. The chain joins TRBV2 to TRBJ2-2; TRBD1 agrees at 11 bases. CDR1 is SNHLY, CDR2 FYNNEI, per germline. The CDR3 spans 14 residues. The trim removed 7 bases at V and 6 bases at J, leaving 4 bases unmatched. The CDR3 loop reads CASIGQGAAGELFF. CDR3 DNA sequence: TGTGCCAGCATTGGACAGGGGGCGGCCGGGGAGCTGTTTTTT.

This clonotype was observed many times. The chain couples TRBV5-1 to TRBJ1-1; D remains unclear. The CDR3 runs to 13 residues. V was trimmed by 4 bases and J by 3 bases, leaving 10 bases between them. CDR1 is SGHRS and CDR2 is YFSETQ in the germline V gene. As DNA, the CDR3 is TGCGCCAGCAGCCCCCACGGGGACACTGAAGCTTTCTTT. Translation: CASSPHGDTEAFF.

This clonotype was seen at least ten times. This chain connects TRBV12-3 or TRBV12-4 to TRBJ1-1, with TRBD1 matching over 7 bases. Trimming took 5 bases from V and 5 from J; bases not matched to a gene: 8. The CDR3 length is 14 residues. CDR3 region: CASSPMSGGTEAFF. The CDR3 DNA reads as TGTGCCAGCAGTCCAATGTCAGGGGGGACTGAAGCTTTCTTT.